The 6 T cell receptor beta chains below all came from one sample that was sequenced in a study of cytomegalovirus exposure and HLA in healthy donors. PCR was performed using 60 Vbeta and 13 Jbeta primers. This table comes from immunoSEQ multiplex PCR, and its TCRdb copy is limited to in-frame clones, with some not included. This sample carries approximately 170,000 clones, approximately 71% of them seen once, and the ten largest clones take approximately 5.4%. Sequencing was done on a sample of PBMCs. Source of these receptors: a woman under 30 in good health and CMV-seropositive.

This chain joins TRBV12-5 and TRBJ1-1; maybe TRBD1 (6 bases). This CDR3 region has 18 residues. Germline CDR1 and CDR2: LGHNT and FRNRAP. Between the trimmed V and J ends, which lost 6 bases and 0 bases, there was a span of 23 bases. CDR3 residues: CASGLRARGSLVNTEAFF. The CDR3 region has the DNA TGTGCTAGTGGCCTGCGGGCCAGGGGAAGTTTGGTGAACACTGAAGCTTTCTTT.

V usage is TRBV27 and J usage is TRBJ2-1; D remains ambiguous. Trimming pared 3 bases from V and 8 bases from J, leaving 17 bases between. Germline-derived CDR1 and CDR2 are MNHEY and SMNVEV (reference sequence). This CDR3 contains 15 residues. The CDR3 sequence is CASSLVRVSMDEQFF. CDR3 in DNA: TGTGCCAGCAGTTTGGTTCGGGTTAGCATGGATGAGCAGTTCTTC.

The chain employs TRBV5-4 and TRBJ2-7; 11 bases agree with TRBD1. With 3 bases clipped from V and 5 bases from J, the junction kept 4 bases outside the gene matches. CDR1 is SGHNT, CDR2 YYREEE, per germline (reference sequence). This CDR3 has 14 amino acids. The CDR3 sequence is CASSWTGGIDEQYF. CDR3 DNA: TGTGCCAGCAGCTGGACAGGGGGCATCGACGAGCAGTACTTC.

As concerns this clone: The sample holds other DNA sequences that translate to the same CDR3. The chain links TRBV27 to TRBJ2-7; TRBD1 might be the D (5 bases). The CDR3 has 13 amino acids. The germline V gene encodes CDR1 MNHEY and CDR2 SMNVEV (reference sequence). V shed 2 bases and J shed 4 bases, with 9 bases lying between them. The CDR3 sequence is CASSLGSGYEQYF. For the CDR3, the DNA is TGTGCCAGCAGTTTAGGCTCAGGGTACGAGCAGTACTTC.

In DNA form, the CDR3 reads TGTGCCAGCGCAGCGCGGGGGGCGGCTGCAGCTTTCTTT. Its translation: CASAARGAAAAFF. The chain is built from TRBV19 and TRBJ1-1; TRBD1 might be the D (6 bases). CDR3 size: 13 residues. Trimming cost V 9 bases and J 10 bases, with 21 bases left between them. Germline loops: CDR1 LNHDA, CDR2 SQIVND (reference sequence).

The table lists this clone with a count of one. The chain carries TRBV18 and TRBJ2-4, with D uncertain. The CDR3 runs to 17 residues. Looked up from germline, CDR1 is KGHSH and CDR2 is LQKENI. V was cut by 3 bases and J by 0 bases, with 15 bases left in between. In DNA form, the CDR3 reads TGTGCCAGCTCACCTTCCTCGGAGTACCTAGCCAAAAACATTCAGTACTTC. Its translation is CASSPSSEYLAKNIQYF.